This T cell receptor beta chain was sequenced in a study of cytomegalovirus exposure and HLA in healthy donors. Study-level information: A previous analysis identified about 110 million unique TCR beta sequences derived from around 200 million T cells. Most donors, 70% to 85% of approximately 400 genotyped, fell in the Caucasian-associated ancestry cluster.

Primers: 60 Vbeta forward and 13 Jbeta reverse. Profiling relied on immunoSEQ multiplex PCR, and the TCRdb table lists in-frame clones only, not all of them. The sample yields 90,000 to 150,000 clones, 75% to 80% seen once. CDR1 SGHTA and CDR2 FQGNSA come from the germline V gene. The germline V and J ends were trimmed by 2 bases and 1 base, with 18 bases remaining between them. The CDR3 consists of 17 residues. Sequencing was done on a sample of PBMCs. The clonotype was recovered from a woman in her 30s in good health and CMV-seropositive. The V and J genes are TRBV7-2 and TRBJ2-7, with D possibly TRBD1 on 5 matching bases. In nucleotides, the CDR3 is TGTGCCAGCAGCTTACCCGTTCAGGGCATACCTTCCTACGAGCAGTACTTC. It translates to CASSLPVQGIPSYEQYF.